At least ten counts were recorded for the clone carrying this T cell receptor beta chain. With V trimmed by 3 bases and J by 3 bases, 8 bases remained unmatched. CDR1 is SGHDN and CDR2 is FVKESK in the germline V gene. The CDR3 covers 16 residues. These data come from a study of early T cells in non-severe SARS-CoV-2 infection. TCRdb independently ran MiXCR on the 5' RACE reads; one entry per CDR3 protein. Among 65,000 to 80,000 distinct CDR3 sequences listed, 9.5% to 15% were seen once. The source material was whole blood. This chain links TRBV14 with TRBJ2-3, with 8 bases matching TRBD1. The receptor was isolated from an adult who was a healthcare worker with PCR-confirmed SARS-CoV-2 infection or an uninfected control (not recorded which). CDR3: CASSHRTGKGTDTQYF. The CDR3 DNA sequence: TGTGCCAGCAGCCACCGGACAGGGAAAGGAACAGATACGCAGTATTTT.